The clone carrying this T cell receptor beta chain was found a few times. Antigen: not known. The record originates from a study of beta chain features in type 1 diabetes. Whole-study findings and limits: Among all four CD4+ subsets, Type 1 diabetes patients had TCRB CDR3s that were moderately but significantly shorter.

The CDR3 is 14 residues long. V shed 5 bases and J shed 4 bases, with 13 bases lying between them. Germline-derived CDR1 and CDR2 are SGHVS and FQNEAQ. Every bit of the isolated RNA underwent reverse transcription, so sequencing read expressed TCRB transcripts. TCRdb's table, derived via immunoSEQ multiplex PCR, lists solely in-frame clones and lacks some. The sample holds about 650,000 clones, approximately 13% seen once. The V gene is TRBV7-8, the J gene TRBJ2-3; D might be TRBD1 (6 bases). The receptor was isolated from a man aged 30 to 39 with type 1 diabetes. The sequenced sample was naive CD4+ T cells from blood. The DNA of the CDR3 is TGTGCCAGCAGCCACGGACAGTTATCAGATACGCAGTATTTT. Encoded protein: CASSHGQLSDTQYF.